This T cell receptor beta chain is from a study of synovial regulatory T cells in juvenile arthritis (dated by TCRdb to 2013 to 2016). Looking at the study overall: Among sequenced patients, a few were therapy-naive, one received methotrexate plus infliximab, over five received methotrexate, and one had no treatment information. The study compared TCRbeta CDR3 repertoires of blood iaTreg cells, other blood Treg cells and synovial fluid Treg cells from matched patient samples. Although effector T cell subsets in the cohort were also sequenced for comparisons, the Treg dataset on its own covers only blood and synovial fluid Treg cells. Treg and Teff subsets from 11 JIA patients with active disease were included in the TCR repertoire comparisons. General findings and caveats noted by the study authors: Compared with other blood Treg cells, blood iaTreg cells had lower TCR diversity, a finding consistent with antigen-driven expansion. Across patients, iaTreg TCR repertoires were largely private and overlapped partially with synovial Teff repertoires and blood CPL repertoires. Synovial Treg cells shared more CDR3 sequences with iaTreg cells than with other blood Treg cells, and Chao-Jaccard similarity confirmed that synovial Treg cells were more closely related to iaTreg cells.

Libraries were built with the immunoSEQ multiplex PCR assay. Adaptive Biotechnologies carried out the TCRbeta CDR3 sequencing. As for the original processing: Repertoire similarity was assessed using the Chao-modified Jaccard index and the median clonotype overlap from 200 random subsamples at equal sample size. Similarity analyses were performed using either productive nucleotide sequences or in silico-translated amino acid sequences. Hierarchical clustering with single linkage and t-SNE based on Chao-modified Jaccard distances were applied for the comparison of repertoires. Repertoire diversity was quantified with the Renyi index, after sample size normalisation, across a range of alpha values. In TCRdb, the immuneACCESS table is reduced to in-frame sequences with V and J assigned. These tables do not hold every clone; where another copy was compared, an unresolved V gene accounts for under half, and the others remain unexplained. For V, J and clone size, that table is used; D and trimming come from the DNA. The table of this sample itemizes approximately 10,000 clones. Less than 0.75% of the sample is held by the ten biggest clonotypes.

The germline V gene gives CDR1 as SGHAT and CDR2 as FQNNGV. The CDR3 holds 14 amino acids from the cysteine to the phenylalanine. Nucleotide data are not available. For this clone: Its antigen is not yet known.

TCR repertoires were obtained from roughly 11 juvenile idiopathic arthritis patients with active disease who had not reached inactive disease, of whom 3 were polyarticular and 8 were oligoarticular. The TCR-sequenced patients had a median age of approximately 11 years (range about 2.1-22.9) and median disease duration of around seven years (range 0.2-19.1). The samples for TCR repertoire analysis were obtained at two Italian centres. Peripheral blood mononuclear cells were separated on a Histopaque-1077 density gradient and then cryopreserved in about 90% FCS with around 10% DMSO. Sequenced: Treg cells from blood. The meaning of the sample's cell subset or site label: remaining (HLA-DR-negative) circulating blood Treg cells. The TCR originated in a donor aged 2-29 years with juvenile idiopathic arthritis. The V gene is TRBV11-2 and the J gene is TRBJ2-7; the TRBD1 assignment by TCRdb is unverifiable without DNA. The CDR3 reads as follows: CASSLDTFLHEQYF.